This T cell receptor (beta chain) was sequenced in a study of a mutant IDH1 vaccine in newly diagnosed glioma. Overall study context: Beginning 4-6 weeks after radiotherapy alone, or with temozolomide cycles, vaccination took place. The sex distribution of treated patients was 62.5% male and about 38% female, with a mean age of roughly 40 years. Study outcomes and limitations: Pseudoprogression appears to have had no connection to changes in top peripheral T cell clonotypes.

About this clone: Its antigen is not known.

This CDR3 region has 14 residues. Per germline, CDR1 MNHNY and CDR2 SVGAGI (reference sequence). Trimming removed 0 bases from V and 4 bases from J, with 9 bases in between. Generated by immunoSEQ multiplex PCR, the TCRdb table keeps only in-frame clones and is missing some. The data show approximately 25,000 clones, with 82% seen just once and roughly 3.8% held by the top ten. Time point defined: week 47, end of study. In every dose of vaccine, 300 ug of mutant IDH1 20-mer peptide was given alongside topical imiquimod. Sequencing used PBMCs, obtained from a glioma patient whose treatment included an IDH1 peptide vaccine. The chain joins TRBV6-6 to TRBJ1-2; D possibly corresponds to TRBD1 (6 bases). This clonotype was obtained from a man aged 40-55 years with glioma. Some clones in this sample may be carry-over from other donors' samples. The CDR3 is CASSYSRTVYGYTF. Here the CDR3 DNA reads TGTGCCAGCAGTTACTCCCGGACAGTCTATGGCTACACCTTC.